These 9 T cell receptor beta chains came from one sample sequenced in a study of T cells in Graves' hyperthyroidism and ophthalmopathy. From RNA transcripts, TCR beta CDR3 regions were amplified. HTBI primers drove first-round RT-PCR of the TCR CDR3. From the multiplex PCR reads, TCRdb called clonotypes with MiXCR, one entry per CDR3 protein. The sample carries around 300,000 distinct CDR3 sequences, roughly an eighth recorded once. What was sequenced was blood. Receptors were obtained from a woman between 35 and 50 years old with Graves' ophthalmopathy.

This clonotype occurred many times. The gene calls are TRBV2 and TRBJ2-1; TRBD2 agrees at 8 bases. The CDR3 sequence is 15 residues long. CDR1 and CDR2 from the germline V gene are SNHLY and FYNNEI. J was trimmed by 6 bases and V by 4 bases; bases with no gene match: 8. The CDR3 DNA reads TGTGCCAGCAGTGGTAGGACTAGCTCCGGCAATGAGCAGTTCTTC. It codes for CASSGRTSSGNEQFF.

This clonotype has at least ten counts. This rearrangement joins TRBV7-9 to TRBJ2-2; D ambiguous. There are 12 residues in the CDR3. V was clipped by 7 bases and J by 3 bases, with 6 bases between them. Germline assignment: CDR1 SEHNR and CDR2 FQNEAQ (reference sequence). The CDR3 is CASIRDTGELFF. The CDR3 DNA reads TGTGCCAGCATCCGTGACACCGGGGAGCTGTTTTTT. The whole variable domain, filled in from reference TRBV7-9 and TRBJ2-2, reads DTGVSQNPRHKITKRGQNVTFRCDPISEHNRLYWYRQTLGQGPEFLTYFQNEAQLEKSRLLSDRFSAERPKGSFSTLEIQRTEQGDSAMYLCASIRDTGELFFGEGSRLTVL.

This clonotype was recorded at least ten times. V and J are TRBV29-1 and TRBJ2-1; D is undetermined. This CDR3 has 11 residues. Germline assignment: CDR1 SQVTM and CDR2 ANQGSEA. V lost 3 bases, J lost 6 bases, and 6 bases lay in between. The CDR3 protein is CSVENLNEQFF. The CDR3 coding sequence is TGCAGCGTTGAGAATCTCAATGAGCAGTTCTTC.

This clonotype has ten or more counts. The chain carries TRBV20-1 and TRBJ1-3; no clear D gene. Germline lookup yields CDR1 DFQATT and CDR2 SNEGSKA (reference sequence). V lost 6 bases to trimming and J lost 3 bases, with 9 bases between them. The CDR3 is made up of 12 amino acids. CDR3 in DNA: TGCAGTGCCTCCTTACATGGAAACACCATATATTTT. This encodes CSASLHGNTIYF.

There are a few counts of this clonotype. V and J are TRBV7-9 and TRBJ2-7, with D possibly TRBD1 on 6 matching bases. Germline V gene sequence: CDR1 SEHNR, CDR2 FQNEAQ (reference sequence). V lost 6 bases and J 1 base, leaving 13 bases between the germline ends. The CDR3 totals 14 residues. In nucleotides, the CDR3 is TGTGCCAGCAGTTCAGACAGGAAATCCTACGAGCAGTACTTC. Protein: CASSSDRKSYEQYF. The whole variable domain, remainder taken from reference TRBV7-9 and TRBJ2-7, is DTGVSQNPRHKITKRGQNVTFRCDPISEHNRLYWYRQTLGQGPEFLTYFQNEAQLEKSRLLSDRFSAERPKGSFSTLEIQRTEQGDSAMYLCASSSDRKSYEQYFGPGTRLTVT.

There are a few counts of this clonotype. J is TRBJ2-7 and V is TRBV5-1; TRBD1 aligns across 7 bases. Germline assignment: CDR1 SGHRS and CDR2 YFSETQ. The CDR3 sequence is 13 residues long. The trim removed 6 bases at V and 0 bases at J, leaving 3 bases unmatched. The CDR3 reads CASTQGNSYEQYF. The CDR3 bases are TGCGCCAGCACACAGGGGAACTCCTACGAGCAGTACTTC.

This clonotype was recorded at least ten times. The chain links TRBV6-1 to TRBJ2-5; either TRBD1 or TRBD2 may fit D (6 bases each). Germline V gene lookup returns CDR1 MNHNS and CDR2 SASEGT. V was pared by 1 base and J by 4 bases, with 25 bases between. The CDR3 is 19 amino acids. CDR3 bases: TGTGCCAGCAGTGAAGTTGAGCTAAGGGGGGTCGGTGGTCGAGAGACCCAGTACTTC. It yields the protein CASSEVELRGVGGRETQYF.

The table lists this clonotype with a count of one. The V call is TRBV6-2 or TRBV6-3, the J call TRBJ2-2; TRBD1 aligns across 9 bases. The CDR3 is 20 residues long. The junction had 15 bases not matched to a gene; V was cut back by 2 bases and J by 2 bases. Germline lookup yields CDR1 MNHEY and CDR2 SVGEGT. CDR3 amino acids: CASSYLPAMSTGGNTGELFF. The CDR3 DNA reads TGTGCCAGCAGTTACCTGCCCGCGATGAGTACAGGGGGCAACACCGGGGAGCTGTTTTTT.

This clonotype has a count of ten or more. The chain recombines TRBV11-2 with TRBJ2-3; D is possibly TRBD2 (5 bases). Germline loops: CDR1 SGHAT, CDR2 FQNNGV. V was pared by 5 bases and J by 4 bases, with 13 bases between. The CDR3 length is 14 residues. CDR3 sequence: CASSLVGRSDTQYF. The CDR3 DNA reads TGTGCCAGCAGCCTGGTAGGGAGATCAGATACGCAGTATTTT.